This TCR beta chain was found in a study of shared clonotypes between healthy human individuals. The test was conducted at deep level. Repertoires were generated with immunoSEQ multiplex PCR, while TCRdb's copy carries only in-frame clones and drops some. Of about 1.9 million clones listed, just under 95% are singletons. CD45RO-negative, CCR7-selected cells formed the naive CD8 fraction, which excluded terminally differentiated effector memory CD45RA+ cells. The CDR3 has 16 residues. In germline, CDR1 is SGHTA, CDR2 FQGNSA. V lost 1 base to trimming and J lost 1 base, with 13 bases between them. The sample was naive CD8+ T cells from PBMCs. This clonotype originated in a man in his late teens or twenties in good health. Some clones in this sample may be carry-over from other donors' samples. This chain connects TRBV7-2 to TRBJ1-1; a weak D match, TRBD1 (5 bases). Written as DNA, the CDR3 is TGTGCCAGCAGCTTAGATTTCAGGGCTTCGAACACTGAAGCTTTCTTT. The encoded protein is CASSLDFRASNTEAFF.